The 9 T cell receptor beta chains reported below all come from one sample, sequenced in a study of T cells in Graves' hyperthyroidism and ophthalmopathy. The source material, RNA transcripts, was used to amplify TCR beta CDR3 regions. During a first-round RT-PCR of the TCR CDR3, the HTBI primer set was used. TCRdb re-analysed the multiplex PCR reads in MiXCR, keeping a single row per CDR3 protein. The table lists about 570,000 distinct CDR3 sequences, 40% to 55% of them singletons, with 19% in the top ten. The sequenced material came from peripheral blood or thyroid tissue (not recorded which). These receptors all stem from an adult woman with Graves' disease, either hyperthyroidism or ophthalmopathy (not recorded which).

This chain joins TRBV10-3 and TRBJ1-2, with D hard to call. Germline loops: CDR1 ENHRY, CDR2 SYGVKD. This CDR3 is 14 amino acids long. V shed 7 bases and J shed 3 bases, with 15 bases lying between them. CDR3 in DNA: TGTGCCATCAACAAGAAGTCAGAGGACTATGGCTACACCTTC. It specifies CAINKKSEDYGYTF.

The rearrangement links TRBV9 to TRBJ1-1; perhaps TRBD1 as D (5 bases). Trimming left V 0 bases short and J 3 bases short, with 15 bases between. Per germline, CDR1 SGDLS and CDR2 YYNGEE. The CDR3 is 16 amino acids. The CDR3 sequence: CASSVEGNRGDTEAFF. Written as DNA, the CDR3 is TGTGCCAGCAGCGTAGAGGGGAACCGAGGAGACACTGAAGCTTTCTTT.

The chain recombines TRBV28 with TRBJ2-7, with 9 bases lining up with TRBD2. Germline-derived CDR1 and CDR2 are MDHEN and SYDVKM. V was clipped by 6 bases and J by 5 bases; unmatched bases: 11. There are 15 residues in the CDR3. The CDR3 DNA reads as TGTGCCAGCAGCTCTCCTGGCGGGAGGGCCCACGAGCAGTACTTC. The encoded protein is CASSSPGGRAHEQYF.

The rearrangement links TRBV7-9 to TRBJ1-1; D gene uncertain. Germline V gives CDR1 SEHNR, CDR2 FQNEAQ (reference sequence). This CDR3 comprises 14 residues. V lost 5 bases and J lost 5, with 15 bases in between. CDR3 region: CASSPISGRTEAFF. For the CDR3, the DNA is TGTGCCAGCAGCCCAATATCGGGGAGAACTGAAGCTTTCTTT.

The CDR3 DNA reads TGTGCCAGCAGCGTAGATTCCGGGGCCGGAAACACCATATATTTT. Protein: CASSVDSGAGNTIYF. The V gene is TRBV9, the J gene TRBJ1-3, with a tentative D call TRBD1 (5 bases). CDR1 and CDR2 from the germline V gene are SGDLS and YYNGEE. This CDR3 contains 15 residues. With 0 bases removed from V and 4 bases from J, the gap between germline ends came to 11 bases.

This clonotype was detected a few times. The V call is TRBV14, the J call TRBJ1-6, with D maybe TRBD1 (6 bases). The V end lost 7 bases, the J end lost 7 bases, and 14 bases lay between the germline ends. The V gene's germline CDR1 is SGHDN and CDR2 FVKESK. CDR3 length equals 14 residues. DNA of the CDR3: TGTGCCAGCAACTTCCGGGACAAAAATTCACCCCTCCACTTT. This sequence encodes CASNFRDKNSPLHF.

The V and J genes are TRBV10-2 and TRBJ1-2; D is unclear. Germline V gene data show CDR1 as WSHSY and CDR2 as SAAADI. V dropped 6 bases and J dropped 3 bases, with 17 bases sitting between them. CDR3 length equals 15 residues. CDR3 region: CASSQDRAEYYGYTF. The CDR3 DNA reads as TGCGCCAGCAGCCAAGATCGAGCGGAATACTATGGCTACACCTTC.

This clonotype appeared many times. V gene TRBV20-1 combines with J gene TRBJ1-1; D gene ambiguous. Trimming removed 4 bases at V and 7 bases at J, with 13 bases between. The CDR3 loop spans 12 amino acids. CDR1 is DFQATT and CDR2 is SNEGSKA in the germline V gene (reference sequence). The CDR3 DNA reads as TGCAGTGCTACCCCCCGGTGGGATGAAGCTTTCTTT. Its translation is CSATPRWDEAFF.

This clonotype showed up many times. The gene calls are TRBV11-2 and TRBJ2-6; D gene ambiguous. V was pared by 1 base and J by 1 base, with 14 bases between. CDR1 is SGHAT, CDR2 FQNNGV, per germline. The CDR3 sequence is 18 residues long. The CDR3 reads CASSLGAGRGSGANVLTF. The CDR3 nucleotides are TGTGCCAGCAGCTTAGGGGCCGGGCGCGGTTCTGGGGCCAACGTCCTGACTTTC.